This record concerns one T cell receptor beta chain sequence. What it binds is unknown. This entry comes from a study of monozygotic twins with cystic fibrosis. Study-wide points: Clonality was generally low (median about 0.01), higher in the most severe patients. Monozygotic CF twin pairs shared significantly more nucleotide-identical clonotypes than unrelated CF individuals did. J usage was most co-twin-similar in 8 of 16 pairs, V in 13.

Using immunoSEQ multiplex PCR, the repertoire was profiled, and TCRdb retains in-frame clones only, with some absent. This sample has 15,000 to 20,000 clones, with 95% to 97% found just once. The J segment lost 4 bases and the V segment lost 0 bases, leaving 2 bases of the junction unmatched. This CDR3 has 15 residues. Germline lookup yields CDR1 MGHRA and CDR2 YSYEKL. J is TRBJ2-1 and V is TRBV4-1, with 8 positions matching TRBD2. Sequencing used blood. The receptor's source is a girl aged 2 to 9 with cystic fibrosis. As DNA, the CDR3 is TGCGCCAGCAGCCAAGATTCTAGCGGGTACAATGAGCAGTTCTTC. It codes for CASSQDSSGYNEQFF.